A single sample is the source of the 28 T cell receptor beta chains below, sequenced in a study of blood T cell repertoires in COVID-19. Clones were sequenced by immunoSEQ multiplex PCR, and TCRdb holds only the in-frame ones, with some missing. The table records about 110,000 clones, about two thirds of them present only once. Sequenced material: peripheral blood. The receptor set was obtained from a human donor with acute or convalescent COVID-19. The donor label of this sample is uncertain.

This chain uses TRBV7-9 with TRBJ2-3; 10 bases are shared with TRBD2. This CDR3 contains 16 residues. Trimming cost V 3 bases and J 0 bases; bases outside gene matches: 3. Germline V CDR1 and CDR2: SEHNR, FQNEAQ (reference sequence). The CDR3 region is CASSFGTSVSTDTQYF. As DNA, the CDR3 is TGTGCCAGCAGCTTTGGGACTAGCGTTAGCACAGATACGCAGTATTTT.

This clone was counted a few times. The chain links TRBV5-1 to TRBJ1-6; weak D call: TRBD1 (5 bases). This CDR3 spans 15 amino acids. CDR1 SGHRS and CDR2 YFSETQ come from the germline V gene. V was pared by 0 bases and J by 10 bases, with 14 bases between. As DNA, the CDR3 is TGCGCCAGCAGCTTGGTAGTGGGCCAGGGATCACCCCTCCACTTT. Protein product: CASSLVVGQGSPLHF.

This clone was seen just once. The V gene is TRBV30, the J gene TRBJ1-5; D remains unclear. Trimming left V 1 base short and J 3 bases short, with 7 bases between. The CDR3 loop spans 13 amino acids. The germline V gene has CDR1 GTSNPN and CDR2 SVGIG (reference sequence). In DNA form, the CDR3 reads TGTGCCTGGAGTGATCGGGACAATCAGCCCCAGCATTTT. This codes for CAWSDRDNQPQHF.

This clone has only a few counts. The chain joins TRBV14 to TRBJ2-5; a possible D gene is TRBD2 (6 bases). The V end was cut by 0 bases, the J end by 1 base, with 18 bases between. There are 18 residues in the CDR3. Germline CDR1 is SGHDN and CDR2 is FVKESK. CDR3 region: CASSQDWLGGAIQETQYF. The CDR3 DNA is TGTGCCAGCAGCCAAGATTGGCTGGGCGGGGCGATCCAAGAGACCCAGTACTTC.

This chain uses TRBV11-2 with TRBJ1-2; D unclear. This CDR3 spans 15 amino acids. The germline V and J ends were trimmed by 2 bases and 4 bases, with 14 bases remaining between them. The germline V gene encodes CDR1 SGHAT and CDR2 FQNNGV. In nucleotides, the CDR3 is TGTGCCAGCAGCTTATATCCAGGAGGACTCTATGGCTACACCTTC. The encoded protein is CASSLYPGGLYGYTF.

This clone is a singleton in its sample. The rearrangement joins TRBV28 to TRBJ1-1; TRBD1 aligns across 7 bases. Trimming removed 6 bases from V and 6 bases from J; junction bases left unmatched: 13. CDR1 is MDHEN, CDR2 SYDVKM, per germline. There are 15 residues in the CDR3. The CDR3 protein is CASRGFTGVVPEAFF. The CDR3 DNA follows: TGTGCCAGCAGAGGGTTCACAGGGGTAGTACCTGAAGCTTTCTTT.

This chain joins TRBV12-3 or TRBV12-4 and TRBJ2-7; a possible D gene is TRBD2 (5 bases). CDR3 length equals 13 residues. V was cut by 5 bases and J by 1 base, with 9 bases left in between. CDR3 amino acids: CASSIGRSYEQYF. CDR3 DNA: TGTGCCAGCAGTATAGGGAGATCCTACGAGCAGTACTTC.

The J gene is TRBJ1-2, the V gene TRBV19; D gene ambiguous. V was clipped by 1 base and J by 3 bases, with 6 bases between them. Germline lookup yields CDR1 LNHDA and CDR2 SQIVND (reference sequence). CDR3 size: 13 residues. The CDR3 loop is CASSIGADYGYTF. CDR3 DNA sequence: TGTGCCAGTAGTATAGGGGCAGACTATGGCTACACCTTC.

The rearrangement joins TRBV28 to TRBJ2-7; 7 bases map to TRBD1. The CDR3 covers 14 residues. J lost 5 bases, V lost 3 bases, and 7 bases had no gene match. Per the germline V gene, CDR1 is MDHEN and CDR2 is SYDVKM. The CDR3 reads CASSLPGTEDEQYF. The CDR3 DNA reads as TGTGCCAGCAGTTTGCCGGGGACAGAGGACGAGCAGTACTTC.

V and J are TRBV30 and TRBJ2-3; 11 nucleotides match TRBD2. The J segment lost 3 bases and the V segment lost 5 bases, leaving 4 bases of the junction unmatched. The CDR3 totals 14 residues. Germline CDR1 is GTSNPN and CDR2 is SVGIG (reference sequence). CDR3 nucleotide sequence: TGTGCCTGGGGGAGACTAGCGGGGACAGATACGCAGTATTTT. Translating gives CAWGRLAGTDTQYF.

The rearrangement joins TRBV6-6 to TRBJ1-5; D remains unclear. The CDR3 has 18 residues. V was trimmed by 5 bases and J by 2 bases, leaving 22 bases between them. Germline-derived CDR1 and CDR2 are MNHNY and SVGAGI (reference sequence). The DNA for the CDR3 is TGTGCCAGCAGTCTCCCTAGCGGGTGGCAGTCTCGCAATCAGCCCCAGCATTTT. Residues: CASSLPSGWQSRNQPQHF.

This sequence joins TRBV10-3 and TRBJ1-2; the D is unclear. The ends were cut back, 4 bases at V and 2 bases at J, with 8 bases in the middle. The CDR3 is made up of 13 amino acids. Germline-derived CDR1 and CDR2 are ENHRY and SYGVKD. The chain's CDR3 is CAISVDKNYGYTF. The DNA for the CDR3 is TGTGCCATCAGTGTAGACAAGAACTATGGCTACACCTTC.

In its sample, this clone was seen a few times. The chain links TRBV3-1 (or the pseudogene TRBV3-2) to TRBJ2-1; D may be TRBD1 (6 bases). V was cut by 4 bases and J by 0 bases, with 10 bases left in between. CDR1 and CDR2 (germline): LGHDT, YNNKEL (reference sequence). The CDR3 has 15 amino acids. The CDR3 region is CASSRGQFSYNEQFF. The CDR3 DNA reads as TGTGCCAGCAGCCGTGGACAGTTCTCCTACAATGAGCAGTTCTTC.

J is TRBJ1-6 and V is TRBV2; 9 bases are shared with TRBD1. The germline V gene encodes CDR1 SNHLY and CDR2 FYNNEI. The CDR3 sequence is 16 residues long. The ends lost 5 bases at V and 6 bases at J; junction bases unmatched: 8. In DNA form, the CDR3 reads TGTGCCAGCAGTTCCAACAGGGGGCAGAGTAATTCACCCCTCCACTTT. This encodes CASSSNRGQSNSPLHF.

This clone was observed many times. The V and J genes are TRBV3-1 (or the pseudogene TRBV3-2) and TRBJ2-7; tentative D call: TRBD2 (6 bases). The ends were cut back, 5 bases at V and 0 bases at J, with 11 bases in the middle. CDR3 length equals 14 residues. CDR1 and CDR2 from the germline V gene are LGHDT and YNNKEL (reference sequence). The chain's CDR3 is CASSYGTLSYEQYF. In nucleotides, the CDR3 is TGTGCCAGCAGCTACGGGACTCTCTCCTACGAGCAGTACTTC.

The chain links TRBV29-1 to TRBJ1-1; 8 nucleotides match TRBD1. Trimming took 0 bases from V and 5 from J; bases not matched to a gene: 8. The CDR3 has 15 amino acids. From germline, CDR1 is SQVTM and CDR2 ANQGSEA. The chain's CDR3 is CSVEEIDRGRTEAFF. The CDR3 DNA follows: TGCAGCGTTGAAGAAATTGACAGGGGACGGACTGAAGCTTTCTTT.

The V and J genes are TRBV28 and TRBJ1-2; a possible D gene is TRBD1 (5 bases). In germline, CDR1 is MDHEN, CDR2 SYDVKM. The CDR3 has 13 amino acids. V was cut by 6 bases and J by 6 bases, with 14 bases left in between. The CDR3 DNA follows: TGTGCCAGCAGGTCACAGGCGTTTCATGGCTACACCTTC. It codes for CASRSQAFHGYTF.

This clone was seen only a few times. V and J are TRBV3-1 (or the pseudogene TRBV3-2) and TRBJ2-1; 7 bases are shared with TRBD2. The junction had 8 bases not matched to a gene; V was cut back by 3 bases and J by 12 bases. The V gene's germline CDR1 is LGHDT and CDR2 YNNKEL (reference sequence). The CDR3 length is 13 residues. The CDR3 DNA follows: TGTGCCAGCAGCCACGCGCGGGGGTCGGGGCAGTTCTTC. Its protein product is CASSHARGSGQFF.

The rearrangement uses TRBV28 and TRBJ1-4; TRBD1 aligns across 11 bases. CDR1 is MDHEN and CDR2 is SYDVKM in the germline V gene. This CDR3 has 14 residues. Germline trimming cut 5 bases from V and 12 bases from J; bases unmatched to any gene: 8. The CDR3 DNA reads TGTGCCAGCAGTCGAGGACAGGGGGCGAGTCAACTGTTTTTT. Protein: CASSRGQGASQLFF.

This chain links TRBV7-9 with TRBJ2-7; TRBD2 is a possible D gene (6 bases). V shed 1 base and J shed 3 bases, with 10 bases lying between them. The CDR3 has 14 amino acids. Germline values: CDR1 SEHNR, CDR2 FQNEAQ (reference sequence). DNA of the CDR3: TGTGCCAGCAGCTTAGTCGGGGGTGACTACGAGCAGTACTTC. This gives the protein CASSLVGGDYEQYF.

V gene TRBV5-6 combines with J gene TRBJ1-3; D gene unclear. V was pared by 2 bases and J by 3 bases, with 12 bases between. The CDR3 has 15 amino acids. CDR1 and CDR2 (germline): SGHDT, YYEEEE. CDR3 protein: CASSFRGDFGNTIYF. The CDR3 DNA reads TGTGCCAGCAGCTTTCGGGGAGACTTTGGAAACACCATATATTTT. Full variable domain (outside the CDR3, taken from reference TRBV5-6 and TRBJ1-3): DAGVTQSPTHLIKTRGQQVTLRCSPKSGHDTVSWYQQALGQGPQFIFQYYEEEERQRGNFPDRFSGHQFPNYSSELNVNALLLGDSALYLCASSFRGDFGNTIYFGEGSWLTVV.

The sample holds a few counts of this clone. The chain couples TRBV19 to TRBJ1-2; 10 bases line up with TRBD1. Germline assignment: CDR1 LNHDA and CDR2 SQIVND (reference sequence). The CDR3 runs 13 residues. After removal of 4 bases from V and 6 bases from J, the junction contained 2 bases not matched to a gene. The CDR3 coding sequence is TGTGCCAGTAGTACTGGGACAGGGGATGGCTACACCTTC. Translating it yields CASSTGTGDGYTF.

CDR3 sequence (DNA): TGTGCCAGCAGTCCCATACCCCGACAGGGAGGAAGGACTCAGCCCCAGCATTTT. Its translation is CASSPIPRQGGRTQPQHF. The chain uses TRBV27 and TRBJ1-5, with 7 bases that match TRBD1. The CDR3 length is 18 residues. V lost 5 bases, J lost 6 bases, and 19 bases stayed unmatched. CDR1 and CDR2 from the germline V gene are MNHEY and SMNVEV (reference sequence).

The sample holds one count of this clone. The chain links TRBV28 to TRBJ1-2, with D tentatively TRBD1 (6 bases). There are 13 residues in the CDR3. Trimming cost V 7 bases and J 5 bases, with 14 bases left between them. Germline assignment: CDR1 MDHEN and CDR2 SYDVKM. CDR3 nucleotide sequence: TGTGCCAGCACGGGGGGCTCCCGATATGGCTACACCTTC. As protein: CASTGGSRYGYTF.

V usage is TRBV2 and J usage is TRBJ2-7; TRBD1 agrees at 8 bases. The CDR3 consists of 15 residues. V lost 5 bases, J lost 6 bases, and 12 bases stayed unmatched. From germline, CDR1 is SNHLY and CDR2 FYNNEI. The DNA for the CDR3 is TGTGCCAGCAGTTCTTTAGACAGGGGTTTTTCCGAGCAGTACGTC. Residues: CASSSLDRGFSEQYV.

This chain links TRBV7-9 with TRBJ1-2, with 9 bases identical to TRBD1. Trimming took 6 bases from V and 4 from J; bases not matched to a gene: 3. The CDR3 loop spans 13 amino acids. Germline-derived CDR1 and CDR2 are SEHNR and FQNEAQ (reference sequence). The CDR3 nucleotides read TGTGCCAGCAGTCGGGACAGGGCCTATGGCTACACCTTC. Protein product: CASSRDRAYGYTF.

This chain connects TRBV28 to TRBJ1-5; no clear D gene. This CDR3 spans 13 amino acids. The V end was cut by 2 bases, the J end by 1 base, with 3 bases between. CDR1 MDHEN and CDR2 SYDVKM come from the germline V gene. This CDR3 is CASSLVSNQPQHF. CDR3 DNA: TGTGCCAGCAGTTTAGTAAGCAATCAGCCCCAGCATTTT.

This sequence joins TRBV24-1 and TRBJ2-3; TRBD1 aligns across 8 bases. Trimming cost V 10 bases and J 1 base; bases outside gene matches: 3. Germline lookup yields CDR1 KGHDR and CDR2 SFDVKD. The CDR3 totals 13 residues. Written as DNA, the CDR3 is TGTGCCACTCAGACAGGGGGCACAGATACGCAGTATTTT. Amino acid sequence: CATQTGGTDTQYF.